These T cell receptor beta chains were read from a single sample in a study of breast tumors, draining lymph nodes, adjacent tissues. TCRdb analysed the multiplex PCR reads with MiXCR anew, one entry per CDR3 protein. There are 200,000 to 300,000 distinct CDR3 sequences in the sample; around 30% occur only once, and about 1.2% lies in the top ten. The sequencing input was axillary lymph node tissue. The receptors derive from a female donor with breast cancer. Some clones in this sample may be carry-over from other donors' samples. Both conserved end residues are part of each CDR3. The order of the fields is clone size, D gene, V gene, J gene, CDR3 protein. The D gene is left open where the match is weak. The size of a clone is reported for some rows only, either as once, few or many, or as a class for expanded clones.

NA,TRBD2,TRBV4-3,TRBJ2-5,CASSPASGRGETQYF
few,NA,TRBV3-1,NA,CASSQDFGGGPQYF
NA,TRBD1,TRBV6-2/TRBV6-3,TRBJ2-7,CAITGTGSYEQYF
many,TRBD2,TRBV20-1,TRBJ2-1,CSAQLPGLAGAGNEQFF
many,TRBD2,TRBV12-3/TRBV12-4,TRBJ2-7,CASSVTSGKYYEQYF
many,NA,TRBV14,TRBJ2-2,CASSLRLTGTGELFF
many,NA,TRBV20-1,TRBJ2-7,CSARDPSSYEQYF
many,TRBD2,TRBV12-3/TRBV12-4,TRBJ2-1,CASSRLAGGNEQFF
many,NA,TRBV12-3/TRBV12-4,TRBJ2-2,CASSFSGLTGELFF
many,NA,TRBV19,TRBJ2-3,CASSIVRGSTDTQYF
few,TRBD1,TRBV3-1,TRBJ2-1,CASSRRTGRILDEQFF
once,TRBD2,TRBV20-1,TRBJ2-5,CSAHKRESQSF
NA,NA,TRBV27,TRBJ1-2,CVSKPGFNYGYTF
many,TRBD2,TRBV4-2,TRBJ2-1,CASSQEDPSGSWYNEQFF
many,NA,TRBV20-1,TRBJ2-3,CSASGVGGLGDTQYF
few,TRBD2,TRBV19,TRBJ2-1,CASSITWWDSGSPSSYNEQFF
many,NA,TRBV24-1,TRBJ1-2,CATSDRSTGPSSYGYTF
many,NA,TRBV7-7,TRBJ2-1,CASSLGSSSNEQFF
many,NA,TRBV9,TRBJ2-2,CASSVAGGRLTGELFF
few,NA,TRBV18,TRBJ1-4,CASSWSGGNEKLFF
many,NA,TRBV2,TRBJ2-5,CASSPRDNQETQYF
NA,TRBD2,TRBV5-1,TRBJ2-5,CASSHSSGTQETQYF
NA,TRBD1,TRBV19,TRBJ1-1,CASAFGQGNTEAFF
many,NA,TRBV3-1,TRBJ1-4,CASSQDISGEKLFF
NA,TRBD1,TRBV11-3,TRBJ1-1,CASSARGQVNTEAFF
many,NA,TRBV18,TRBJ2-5,CASSPHGTQYF
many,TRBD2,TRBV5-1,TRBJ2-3,CASNQPGRAVDTQYF
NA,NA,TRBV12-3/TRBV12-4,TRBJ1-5,CASSPGLWGNLPQHF
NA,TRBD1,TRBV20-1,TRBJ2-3,CSARDSLTGYNEQYF
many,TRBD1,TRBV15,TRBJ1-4,CATSRGGLANEKLFF
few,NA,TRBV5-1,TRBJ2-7,CASSPRTEASYEQYF
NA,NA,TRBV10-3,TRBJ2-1,CAIEGGFNEQFF
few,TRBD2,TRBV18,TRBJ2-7,CASSPTSGGSYEQYF
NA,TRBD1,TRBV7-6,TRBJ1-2,CASKTGTGHGYTF
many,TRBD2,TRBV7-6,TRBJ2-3,CASSSRLAGGKDTQYF
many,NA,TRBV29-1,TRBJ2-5,CSLKTGSRETQYF
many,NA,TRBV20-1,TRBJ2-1,CSARGLSYNEQFF
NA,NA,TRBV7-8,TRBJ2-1,CASSSSESGEGEQLF
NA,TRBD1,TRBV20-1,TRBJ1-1,CSARDIQGGTEAFF
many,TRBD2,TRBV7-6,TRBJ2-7,CASSLGGGWQPSYEQYF
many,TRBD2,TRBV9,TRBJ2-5,CASSSPLIAGTVQETQYF
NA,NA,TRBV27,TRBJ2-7,CASSLFRAYKQYF
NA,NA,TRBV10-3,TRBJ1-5,CASRGILSNQPQHF
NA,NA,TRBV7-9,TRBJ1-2,CASSLFDAANYDYTF
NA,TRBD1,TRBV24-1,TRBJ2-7,CASSSTNRGAYEQYF
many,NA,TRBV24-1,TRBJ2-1,CATKSRGSGEQFF
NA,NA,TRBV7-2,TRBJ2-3,CASSPNRGYTDTQYF
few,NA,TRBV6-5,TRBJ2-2,CASSSGSIGDYTGELFF
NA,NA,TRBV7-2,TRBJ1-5,CASSSRLSPQHF